Presented here are 8 T cell receptor beta chains from one specimen sequenced in a study of T cell responses to AZD1222 COVID-19 vaccine. Sequencing used immunoSEQ multiplex PCR; TCRdb keeps in-frame clones, though not all of them. The data show around 66,000 clones, with about 88% seen just once and approximately 4.8% held by the top ten. The sample here was peripheral blood, taken 28 days after the second dose of the MenACWY control vaccine. The receptor set was obtained from an adult who received the MenACWY meningococcal vaccine as a control.

This chain joins TRBV5-1 and TRBJ2-7, with 12 bases lining up with TRBD2. The CDR3 is made up of 15 amino acids. V was clipped by 3 bases and J by 1 base; unmatched bases: 2. From germline, CDR1 is SGHRS and CDR2 YFSETQ. CDR3 region: CASSSLAGGSYEQYF. The CDR3 region has the DNA TGCGCCAGCAGCTCACTAGCGGGGGGTTCCTACGAGCAGTACTTC.

J is TRBJ2-3 and V is TRBV5-1; 7 bases are shared with TRBD2. The CDR3 extends over 14 amino acids. Per germline, CDR1 SGHRS and CDR2 YFSETQ. J lost 6 bases, V lost 5 bases, and 9 bases had no gene match. The CDR3 DNA reads as TGCGCCAGCAGACGGGGGGACCGTTACGATACGCAGTATTTT. This encodes CASRRGDRYDTQYF.

The CDR3 reads CASREGLETQYF. The CDR3 region has the DNA TGTGCCAGCAGGGAGGGCCTAGAGACCCAGTACTTC. The rearrangement links TRBV6-5 to TRBJ2-5, with D possibly TRBD2 on 6 matching bases. The CDR3 totals 12 residues. Looked up from germline, CDR1 is MNHEY and CDR2 is SVGAGI. V dropped 6 bases and J dropped 4 bases, with 9 bases sitting between them.

This clone was counted between two and nine times. The V and J genes are TRBV5-1 and TRBJ1-2; no reliable D call. The CDR3 spans 13 residues. Trimming removed 0 bases from V and 3 bases from J, with 6 bases in between. Per germline, CDR1 SGHRS and CDR2 YFSETQ. Here the CDR3 reads CASSLAPDYGYTF. Written as DNA, the CDR3 is TGCGCCAGCAGCTTGGCCCCAGACTATGGCTACACCTTC.

In DNA, the CDR3 is TGTGCCAGCAGTCCTTTAATGGGCGACCGCTCTGGAAACACCATATATTTT. This sequence encodes CASSPLMGDRSGNTIYF. The chain has TRBV28 and TRBJ1-3, with unresolved D. Trimming shortened V by 5 bases and J by 0 bases, and 17 bases separated the two germline ends. Germline V gene sequence: CDR1 MDHEN, CDR2 SYDVKM. This CDR3 spans 17 amino acids.

J is TRBJ1-3 and V is TRBV15; TRBD1 aligns across 7 bases. CDR3 length: 17 residues. The V gene end was trimmed by 3 bases and the J gene end by 0 bases; junction bases not matched to a gene: 8. Germline V gene lookup returns CDR1 LNHNV and CDR2 YYDKDF (reference sequence). CDR3 in DNA: TGTGCCACCAGCAGGCTCACTGGGGACAGCTCTGGAAACACCATATATTTT. It yields the protein CATSRLTGDSSGNTIYF.

The chain is built from TRBV5-1 and TRBJ1-1; 9 bases are shared with TRBD1. Germline CDR1 is SGHRS and CDR2 is YFSETQ. V shed 3 bases and J 1 base; nucleotides not matched to a gene: 1. This CDR3 contains 14 residues. DNA of the CDR3: TGCGCCAGCAGCTCGGACAGGGGGAACACTGAAGCTTTCTTT. Translated, it gives CASSSDRGNTEAFF.

This chain links TRBV15 with TRBJ2-1, with 12 nucleotides matching TRBD1. Germline V gene lookup returns CDR1 LNHNV and CDR2 YYDKDF (reference sequence). The CDR3 consists of 14 residues. With 6 bases clipped from V and 9 bases from J, the junction kept 6 bases outside the gene matches. The CDR3 spells CATSRDRGLSEQFF. CDR3 coding DNA: TGTGCCACCAGTAGGGACAGGGGGCTGAGTGAGCAGTTCTTC.